This T cell receptor (beta chain) was identified during a study of OX40 agonist ivuxolimab in advanced cancers. Germline CDR1 reads SGHVS; CDR2 reads FNYEAQ. The CDR3 is made up of 11 amino acids. Trimming removed 2 bases from V and 7 bases from J, with 6 bases in between. This table comes from immunoSEQ multiplex PCR, and its TCRdb copy is limited to in-frame clones, with some not included. The table records approximately 60,000 clones, around 83% of them present only once. Sequencing was performed on CD4+ or CD8+ T cells sorted from blood, taken in a trial of the OX40 agonist ivuxolimab. The chain employs TRBV7-6 and TRBJ2-7, with D unresolved. The receptor was derived from an adult with an advanced solid tumor such as melanoma, head and neck, liver or kidney cancer. The CDR3 reads CASSLNREQYF. Written as DNA, the CDR3 is TGTGCCAGCAGCTTAAACCGGGAGCAGTACTTC.